This T cell receptor (beta chain) was captured by sequencing in a study of blood T cell repertoires in COVID-19. For the study at large: The United States, Italy and Spain provided the acute and convalescent COVID-19 samples. From T cells, B-cell-depleted T cells, or PBMCs came the material, which was cDNA or gDNA.

Original processing notes: Amplified reference gene primers provided the basis for estimating nucleated cell counts. Using immunoSEQ multiplex PCR, the repertoire was profiled, and TCRdb retains in-frame clones only, with some absent. D and trimming were read from the DNA, whereas the V and J calls and clone size are those reported in that table. The data show tens of thousands of clones, 70% to 90% seen once. CDR1 is SGHNT and CDR2 is YYREEE in the germline V gene (reference sequence). The V and J ends lost 1 base and 4 bases respectively, with 14 bases between them. There are 15 residues in the CDR3.

This TCR came from a human donor in a cohort sampled during active COVID-19. Sample: peripheral blood. This chain uses TRBV5-4 with TRBJ1-1; D is ambiguous. CDR3 nucleotide sequence: TGTGCCAGCAGCTTGACCGGGTTTGGTGGCACTGAAGCTTTCTTT. Protein product: CASSLTGFGGTEAFF.